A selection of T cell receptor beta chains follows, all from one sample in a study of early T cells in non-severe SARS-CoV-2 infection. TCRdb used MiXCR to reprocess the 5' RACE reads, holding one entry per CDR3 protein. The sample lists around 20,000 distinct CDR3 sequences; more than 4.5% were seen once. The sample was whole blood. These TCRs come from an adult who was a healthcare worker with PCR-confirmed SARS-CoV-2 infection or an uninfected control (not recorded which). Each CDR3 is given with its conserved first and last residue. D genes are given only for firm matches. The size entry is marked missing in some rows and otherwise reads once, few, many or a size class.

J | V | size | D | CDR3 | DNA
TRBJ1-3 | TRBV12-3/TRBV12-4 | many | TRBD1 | CASSATGTGVNTIYF | TGTGCCAGCAGTGCGACCGGGACAGGGGTAAACACCATATATTTT
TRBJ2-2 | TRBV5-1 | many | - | CASSQNTGELFF | TGCGCCAGCAGTCAGAACACCGGGGAGCTGTTTTTT
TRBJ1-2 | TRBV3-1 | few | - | CARVHILGTSDYGYTF | TGTGCCAGAGTCCATATTCTCGGGACATCTGACTATGGCTACACCTTC
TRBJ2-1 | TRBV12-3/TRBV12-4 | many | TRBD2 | CASRRSGRDYNEQFF | TGTGCCAGCAGACGGAGCGGGAGGGACTACAATGAGCAGTTCTTC
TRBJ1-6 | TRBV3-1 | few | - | CASSQAGRLHF | TGTGCCAGCAGCCAAGCGGGGAGACTCCACTTT
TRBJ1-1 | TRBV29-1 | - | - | CSATRGMNTEAFF | TGCAGCGCTACCAGGGGAATGAACACTGAAGCTTTCTTT
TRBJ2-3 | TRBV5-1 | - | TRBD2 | CASSLDPSGDVTDTQYF | TGCGCCAGCAGCTTGGATCCTAGCGGGGATGTCACAGATACGCAGTATTTT
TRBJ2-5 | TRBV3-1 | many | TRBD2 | CASSLGTSGPLLKETQYF | TGTGCCAGCAGCCTCGGGACTAGCGGCCCGCTCTTGAAAGAGACCCAGTACTTC
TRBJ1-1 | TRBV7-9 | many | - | CASSLSNLNTEAFF | TGTGCCAGCAGCCTCTCCAACTTGAACACTGAAGCTTTCTTT
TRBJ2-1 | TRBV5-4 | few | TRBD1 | CASSPTGTGGINEQFF | TGTGCCAGCAGCCCAACCGGGACAGGGGGCATTAATGAGCAGTTCTTC
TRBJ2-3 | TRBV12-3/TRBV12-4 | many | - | CASSAFSTDTQYF | TGTGCCAGCTCCGCCTTCTCCACAGATACGCAGTATTTT
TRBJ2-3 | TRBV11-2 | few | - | CASSLRAAWSDTQYF | TGTGCCAGCAGCTTAAGGGCAGCGTGGTCGGATACGCAGTATTTT
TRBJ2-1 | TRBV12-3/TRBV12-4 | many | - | CASSPLSRGQFF | TGTGCCAGCAGCCCCCTTTCTCGGGGGCAGTTCTTC
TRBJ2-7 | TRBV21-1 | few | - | CASPTDEPFREQYF | TGTGCCAGCCCGACCGACGAGCCCTTTAGGGAGCAGTACTTC
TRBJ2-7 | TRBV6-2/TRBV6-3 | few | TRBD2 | CASSRRLAGVRYEQYF | TGTGCCAGCAGCCGCCGACTAGCGGGAGTACGCTACGAGCAGTACTTC
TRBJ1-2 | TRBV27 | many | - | CASKPAGGEGYTF | TGTGCCAGCAAGCCCGCGGGGGGCGAGGGCTACACCTTC
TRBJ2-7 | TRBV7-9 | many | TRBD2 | CASSFHRRGVYEQYF | TGTGCCAGCAGCTTTCACCGCCGGGGGGTCTACGAGCAGTACTTC
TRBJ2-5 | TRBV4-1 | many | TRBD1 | CASSPADRGQETQYF | TGCGCCAGCAGCCCGGCTGACAGGGGCCAAGAGACCCAGTACTTC
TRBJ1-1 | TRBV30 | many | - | CAWRGETYGTEAFF | TGTGCCTGGAGGGGAGAGACATATGGGACTGAAGCTTTCTTT
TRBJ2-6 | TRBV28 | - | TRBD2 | CASSLSGTSGYSGANVLTF | TGTGCCAGCAGTTTAAGCGGGACTAGCGGCTACTCTGGGGCCAACGTCCTGACTTTC
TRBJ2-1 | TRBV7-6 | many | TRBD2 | CASSTRSGSSYNEQFF | TGTGCCAGCAGCACCCGTAGCGGGAGCTCCTACAATGAGCAGTTCTTC
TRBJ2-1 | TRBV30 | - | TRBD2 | CAWSVRLAGINEQFF | TGTGCCTGGAGTGTACGACTAGCGGGGATCAATGAGCAGTTCTTC
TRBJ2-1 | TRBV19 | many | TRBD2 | CASSPGLVWKNEQFF | TGTGCCAGTAGTCCGGGACTAGTTTGGAAGAATGAGCAGTTCTTC
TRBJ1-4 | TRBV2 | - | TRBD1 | CASRGGGPSNEKLFF | TGTGCCAGCAGAGGGGGCGGGCCTTCTAATGAAAAACTGTTTTTT
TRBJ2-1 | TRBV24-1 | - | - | CATSDLPPQGGEQFF | TGTGCCACCAGTGATTTGCCCCCCCAGGGTGGTGAGCAGTTCTTC
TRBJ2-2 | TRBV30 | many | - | CAWSLVGDTGELFF | TGTGCCTGGAGTCTCGTTGGGGACACCGGGGAGCTGTTTTTT
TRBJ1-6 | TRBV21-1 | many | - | CASSPRLEGEDSPLHF | TGTGCCAGCAGCCCTAGACTGGAGGGGGAGGATTCACCCCTCCACTTT
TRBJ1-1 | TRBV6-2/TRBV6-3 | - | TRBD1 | CASRHRGNTEAFF | TGTGCCAGCCGCCACAGGGGGAACACTGAAGCTTTCTTT
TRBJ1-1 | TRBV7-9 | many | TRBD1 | CASSRGQGAGTEAFF | TGTGCCAGCAGCAGAGGACAGGGGGCCGGCACTGAAGCTTTCTTT
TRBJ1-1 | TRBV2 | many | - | CASSVDPNTEAFF | TGTGCCAGCAGCGTCGACCCGAACACTGAAGCTTTCTTT
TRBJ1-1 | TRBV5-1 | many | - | CASSWGVAMNTEAFF | TGCGCCAGCAGCTGGGGCGTAGCAATGAACACTGAAGCTTTCTTT
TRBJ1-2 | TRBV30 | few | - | CACARGVHYGYTF | TGTGCCTGCGCGAGAGGGGTACACTATGGCTACACCTTC
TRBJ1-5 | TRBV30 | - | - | CAWTRGDFQPQHF | TGTGCCTGGACCCGAGGGGATTTTCAGCCCCAGCATTTT
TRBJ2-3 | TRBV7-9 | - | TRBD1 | CASSPRDRLTDTQYF | TGTGCCAGCAGCCCCCGGGACAGACTCACAGATACGCAGTATTTT
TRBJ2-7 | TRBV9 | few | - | CASSVVCRPYEQYF | TGTGCCAGCAGCGTAGTCTGCCGCCCCTACGAGCAGTACTTC
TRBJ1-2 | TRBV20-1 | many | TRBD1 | CSARLPPRTGASYGYTF | TGCAGTGCTAGGTTACCACCAAGGACAGGAGCCTCCTATGGCTACACCTTC
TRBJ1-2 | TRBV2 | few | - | CASSDEQEVGYTF | TGTGCCAGCAGTGACGAGCAGGAGGTAGGCTACACCTTC
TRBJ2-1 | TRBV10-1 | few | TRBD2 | CASSDPGLADNEQFF | TGCGCCAGCAGTGACCCGGGACTAGCGGATAATGAGCAGTTCTTC
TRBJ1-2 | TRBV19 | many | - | CASTGQSSLGYTF | TGTGCCAGTACCGGACAGTCCTCGCTTGGCTACACCTTC
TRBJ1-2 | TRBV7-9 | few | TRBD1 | CASSLRDRGADPKGYTF | TGTGCCAGCAGCTTAAGGGACAGGGGCGCAGATCCCAAAGGCTACACCTTC
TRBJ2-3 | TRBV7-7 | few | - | CASSADPTEKAQYF | TGTGCTAGCAGCGCCGACCCGACAGAAAAGGCGCAGTATTTT
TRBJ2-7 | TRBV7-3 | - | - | CASSPGDSSYEQYF | TGTGCCAGCAGCCCGGGGGACAGCTCCTACGAGCAGTACTTC
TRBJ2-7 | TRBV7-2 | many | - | CASSLEWFEQYF | TGTGCCAGCAGCTTAGAATGGTTCGAGCAGTACTTC
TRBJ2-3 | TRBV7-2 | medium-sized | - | CASSQYWRDADTQYF | TGTGCCAGCAGCCAATATTGGAGGGATGCAGATACGCAGTATTTT
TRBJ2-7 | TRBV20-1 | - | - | CSARGAGLSRDEQYF | TGCAGTGCTAGGGGGGCGGGACTCTCCCGCGACGAGCAGTACTTC
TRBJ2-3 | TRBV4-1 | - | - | CASSQDEGYGTDTQYF | TGCGCCAGCAGCCAAGATGAGGGATATGGCACAGATACGCAGTATTTT
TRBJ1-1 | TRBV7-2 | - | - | CASKTGPGTEAFF | TGTGCCAGCAAGACAGGTCCAGGCACTGAAGCTTTCTTT
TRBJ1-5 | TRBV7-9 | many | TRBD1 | CASSTWTGNQPQHF | TGTGCCAGCAGCACCTGGACAGGGAATCAGCCCCAGCATTTT
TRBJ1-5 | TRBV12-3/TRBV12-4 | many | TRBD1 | CASSPTGGAGNQPQHF | TGTGCCAGCAGTCCGACAGGGGGCGCGGGCAATCAGCCCCAGCATTTT
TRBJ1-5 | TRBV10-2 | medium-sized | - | CASGQSRPQHF | TGCGCCAGCGGCCAGAGTCGGCCCCAGCATTTT